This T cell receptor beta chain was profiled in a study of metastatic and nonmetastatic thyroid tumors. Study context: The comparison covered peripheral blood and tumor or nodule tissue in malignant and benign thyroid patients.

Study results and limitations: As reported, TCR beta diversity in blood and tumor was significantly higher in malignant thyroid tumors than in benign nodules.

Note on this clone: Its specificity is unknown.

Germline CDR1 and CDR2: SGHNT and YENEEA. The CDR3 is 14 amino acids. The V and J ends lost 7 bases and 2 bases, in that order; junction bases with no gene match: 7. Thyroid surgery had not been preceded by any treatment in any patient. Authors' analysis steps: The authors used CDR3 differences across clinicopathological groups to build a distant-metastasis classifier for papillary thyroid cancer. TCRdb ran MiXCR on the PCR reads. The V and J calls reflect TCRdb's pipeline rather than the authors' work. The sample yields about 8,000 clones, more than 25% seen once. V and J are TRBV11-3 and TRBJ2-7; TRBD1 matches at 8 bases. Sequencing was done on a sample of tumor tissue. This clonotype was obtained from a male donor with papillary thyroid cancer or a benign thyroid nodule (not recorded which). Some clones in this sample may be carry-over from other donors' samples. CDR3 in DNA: TGTGCCAGCACACGGACAGGGAGTACCTACGAGCAGTACTTC. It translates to CASTRTGSTYEQYF.